The sequence of this TCR beta chain was determined in a study of PD-L1 blockade in urothelial cancer. The length of the CDR3 is 13 residues. Trimming removed 4 bases at V and 4 bases at J, with 10 bases between. Germline values: CDR1 MGHRA, CDR2 YSYEKL. This table comes from immunoSEQ multiplex PCR, and its TCRdb copy is limited to in-frame clones, with some not included. The data contain around 53,000 clones, over 75% of them seen just once; the ten biggest clones take up about 6%. The sample in question was PBMCs, obtained around atezolizumab (anti-PD-L1) treatment. The TCR sequence derives from a man aged 35-49 years with urothelial cancer. The chain links TRBV4-1 to TRBJ2-5; D is perhaps TRBD1 (6 bases). The CDR3 nucleotides read TGCGCCAGCAGCCGCCTACAGGGAGAGACCCAGTACTTC. Translation gives CASSRLQGETQYF.